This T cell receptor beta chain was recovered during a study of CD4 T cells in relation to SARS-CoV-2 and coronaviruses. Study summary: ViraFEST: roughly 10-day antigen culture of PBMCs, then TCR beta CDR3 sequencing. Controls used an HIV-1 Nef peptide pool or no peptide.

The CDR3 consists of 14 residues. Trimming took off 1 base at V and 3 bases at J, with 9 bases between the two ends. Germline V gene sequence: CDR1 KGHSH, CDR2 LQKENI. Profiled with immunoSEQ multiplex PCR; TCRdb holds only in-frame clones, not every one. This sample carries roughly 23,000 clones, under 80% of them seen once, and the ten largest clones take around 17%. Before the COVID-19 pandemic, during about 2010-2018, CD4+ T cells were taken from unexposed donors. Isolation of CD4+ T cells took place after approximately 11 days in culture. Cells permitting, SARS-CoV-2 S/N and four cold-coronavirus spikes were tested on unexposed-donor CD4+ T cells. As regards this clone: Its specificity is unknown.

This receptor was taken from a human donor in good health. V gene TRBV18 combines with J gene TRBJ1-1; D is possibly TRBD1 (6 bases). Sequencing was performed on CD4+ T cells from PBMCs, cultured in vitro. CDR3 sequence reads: CASSPRAGDTEAFF. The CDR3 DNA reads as TGTGCCAGCTCACCACGGGCAGGGGACACTGAAGCTTTCTTT.